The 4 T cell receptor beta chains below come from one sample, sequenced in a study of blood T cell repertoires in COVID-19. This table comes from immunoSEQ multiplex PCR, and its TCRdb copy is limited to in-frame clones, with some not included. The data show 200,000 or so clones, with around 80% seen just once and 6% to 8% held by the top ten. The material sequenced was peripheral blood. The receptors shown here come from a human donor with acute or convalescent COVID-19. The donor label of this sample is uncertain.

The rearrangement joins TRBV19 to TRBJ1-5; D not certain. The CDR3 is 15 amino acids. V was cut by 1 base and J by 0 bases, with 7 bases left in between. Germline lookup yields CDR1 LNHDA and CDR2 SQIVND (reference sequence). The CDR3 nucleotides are TGTGCCAGTAGTATAGGGCCAAATAGCAATCAGCCCCAGCATTTT. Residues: CASSIGPNSNQPQHF.

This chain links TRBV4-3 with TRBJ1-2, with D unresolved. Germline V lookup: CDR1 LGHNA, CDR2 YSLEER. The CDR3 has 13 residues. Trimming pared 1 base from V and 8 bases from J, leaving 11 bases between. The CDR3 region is CASSQADSSGYTF. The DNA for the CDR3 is TGCGCCAGCAGCCAAGCAGACTCATCGGGCTACACCTTC.

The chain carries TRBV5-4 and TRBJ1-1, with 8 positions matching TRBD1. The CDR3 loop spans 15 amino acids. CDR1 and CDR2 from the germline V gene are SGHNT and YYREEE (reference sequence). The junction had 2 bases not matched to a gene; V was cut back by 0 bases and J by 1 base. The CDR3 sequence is CASSLGTGKNTEAFF. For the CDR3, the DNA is TGTGCCAGCAGCTTGGGGACAGGGAAGAACACTGAAGCTTTCTTT.

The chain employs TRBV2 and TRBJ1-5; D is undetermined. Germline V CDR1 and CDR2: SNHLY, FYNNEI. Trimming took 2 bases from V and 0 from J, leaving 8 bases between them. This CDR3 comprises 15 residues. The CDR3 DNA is TGTGCCAGCAGTGAACGCCTAAATAGCAATCAGCCCCAGCATTTT. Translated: CASSERLNSNQPQHF.